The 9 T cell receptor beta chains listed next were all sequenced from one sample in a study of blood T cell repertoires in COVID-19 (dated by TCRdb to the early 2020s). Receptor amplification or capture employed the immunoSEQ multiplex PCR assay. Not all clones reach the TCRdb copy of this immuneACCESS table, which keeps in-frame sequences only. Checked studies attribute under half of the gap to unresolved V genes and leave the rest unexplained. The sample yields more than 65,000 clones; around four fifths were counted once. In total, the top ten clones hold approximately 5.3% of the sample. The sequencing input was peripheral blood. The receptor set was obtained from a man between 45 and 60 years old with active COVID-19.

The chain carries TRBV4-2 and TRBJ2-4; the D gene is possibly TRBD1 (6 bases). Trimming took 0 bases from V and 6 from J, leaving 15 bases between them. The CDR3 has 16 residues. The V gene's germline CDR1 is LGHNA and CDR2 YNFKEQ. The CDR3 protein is CASSQDLTARGNIQYF. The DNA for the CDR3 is TGTGCCAGCAGCCAAGATTTGACAGCCAGGGGAAACATTCAGTACTTC.

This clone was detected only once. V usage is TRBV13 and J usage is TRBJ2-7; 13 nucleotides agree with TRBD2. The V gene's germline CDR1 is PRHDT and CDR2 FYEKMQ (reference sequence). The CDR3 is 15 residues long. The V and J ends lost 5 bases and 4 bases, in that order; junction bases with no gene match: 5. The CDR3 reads CASSHGTSGTYEQYF. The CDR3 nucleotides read TGTGCCAGCAGCCACGGGACTAGCGGGACGTACGAGCAGTACTTC.

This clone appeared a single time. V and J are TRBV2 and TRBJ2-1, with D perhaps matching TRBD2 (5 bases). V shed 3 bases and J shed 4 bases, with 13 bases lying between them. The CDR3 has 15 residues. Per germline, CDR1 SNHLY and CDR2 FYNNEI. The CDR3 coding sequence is TGTGCCAGCAGTGAGCACGCGGGTGCGTACAATGAGCAGTTCTTC. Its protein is CASSEHAGAYNEQFF.

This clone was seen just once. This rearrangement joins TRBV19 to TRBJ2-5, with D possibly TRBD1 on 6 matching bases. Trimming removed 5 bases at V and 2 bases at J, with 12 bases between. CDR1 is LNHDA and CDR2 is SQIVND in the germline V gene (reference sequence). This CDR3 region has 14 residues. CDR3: CASSWQGRQETQYF. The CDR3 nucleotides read TGTGCCAGTAGTTGGCAGGGGCGTCAAGAGACCCAGTACTTC.

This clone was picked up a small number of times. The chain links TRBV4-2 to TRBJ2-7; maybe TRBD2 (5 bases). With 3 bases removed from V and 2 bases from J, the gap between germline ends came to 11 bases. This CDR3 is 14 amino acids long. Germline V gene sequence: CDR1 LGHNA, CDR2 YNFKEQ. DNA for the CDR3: TGTGCCAGCAGCCACCCTAGCCTCCCCTACGAGCAGTACTTC. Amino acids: CASSHPSLPYEQYF.

The CDR3 DNA reads TGTGCCAGCAGCGGGGGAACAGGTGGGAACACTGAAGCTTTCTTT. Amino acid sequence: CASSGGTGGNTEAFF. The chain employs TRBV9 and TRBJ1-1; the D gene is possibly TRBD1 (5 bases). The CDR3 covers 15 residues. CDR1 and CDR2 (germline): SGDLS, YYNGEE. Trimming stripped 3 bases from V and 1 base from J, with 13 bases between.

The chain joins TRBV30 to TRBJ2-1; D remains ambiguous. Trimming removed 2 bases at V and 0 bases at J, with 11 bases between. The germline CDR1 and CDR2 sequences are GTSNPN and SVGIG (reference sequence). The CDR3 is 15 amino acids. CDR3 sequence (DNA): TGTGCCTGGAGTTCGCGCCGGAGCTCCTACAATGAGCAGTTCTTC. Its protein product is CAWSSRRSSYNEQFF.

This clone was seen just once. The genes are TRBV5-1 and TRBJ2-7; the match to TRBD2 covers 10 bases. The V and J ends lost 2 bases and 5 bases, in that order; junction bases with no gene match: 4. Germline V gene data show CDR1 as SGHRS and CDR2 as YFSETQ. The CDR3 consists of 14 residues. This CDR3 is CASSFLAGEDEQYF. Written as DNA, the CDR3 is TGCGCCAGCAGCTTTCTAGCGGGAGAGGACGAGCAGTACTTC. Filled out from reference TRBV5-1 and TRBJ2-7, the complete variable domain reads KAGVTQTPRYLIKTRGQQVTLSCSPISGHRSVSWYQQTPGQGLQFLFEYFSETQRNKGNFPGRFSGRQFSNSRSEMNVSTLELGDSALYLCASSFLAGEDEQYFGPGTRLTVT.

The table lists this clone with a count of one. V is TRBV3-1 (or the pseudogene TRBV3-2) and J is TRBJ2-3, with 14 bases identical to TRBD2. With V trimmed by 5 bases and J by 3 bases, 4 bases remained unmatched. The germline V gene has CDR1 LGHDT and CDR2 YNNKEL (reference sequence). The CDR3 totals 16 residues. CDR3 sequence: CASSFRTSGRTDTQYF. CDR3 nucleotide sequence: TGTGCCAGCAGCTTCCGGACTAGCGGGAGGACAGATACGCAGTATTTT.